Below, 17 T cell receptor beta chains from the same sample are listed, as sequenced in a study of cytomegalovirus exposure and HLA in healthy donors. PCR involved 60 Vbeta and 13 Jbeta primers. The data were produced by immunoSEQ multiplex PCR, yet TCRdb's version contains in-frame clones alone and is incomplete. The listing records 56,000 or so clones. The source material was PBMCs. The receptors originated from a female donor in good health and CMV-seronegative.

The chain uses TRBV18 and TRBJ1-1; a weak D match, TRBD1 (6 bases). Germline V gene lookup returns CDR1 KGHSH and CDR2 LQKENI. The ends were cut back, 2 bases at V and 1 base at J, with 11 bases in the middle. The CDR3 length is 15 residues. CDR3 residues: CASSPSGGGNTEAFF. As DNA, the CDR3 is TGTGCCAGCTCACCATCGGGAGGGGGGAACACTGAAGCTTTCTTT.

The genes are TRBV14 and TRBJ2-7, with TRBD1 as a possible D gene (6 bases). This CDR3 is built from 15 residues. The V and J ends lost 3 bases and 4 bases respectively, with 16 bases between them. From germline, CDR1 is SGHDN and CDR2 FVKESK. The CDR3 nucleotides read TGTGCCAGCAGCCAGGGGGCTAAAAGTAGTTACGAGCAGTACTTC. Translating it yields CASSQGAKSSYEQYF.

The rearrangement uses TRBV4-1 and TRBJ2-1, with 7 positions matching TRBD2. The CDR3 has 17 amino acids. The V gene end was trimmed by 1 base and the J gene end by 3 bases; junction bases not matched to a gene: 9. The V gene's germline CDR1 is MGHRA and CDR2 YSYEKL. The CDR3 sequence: CASSQVWRESNYNEQFF. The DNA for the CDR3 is TGCGCCAGCAGCCAAGTATGGCGGGAGAGTAACTACAATGAGCAGTTCTTC.

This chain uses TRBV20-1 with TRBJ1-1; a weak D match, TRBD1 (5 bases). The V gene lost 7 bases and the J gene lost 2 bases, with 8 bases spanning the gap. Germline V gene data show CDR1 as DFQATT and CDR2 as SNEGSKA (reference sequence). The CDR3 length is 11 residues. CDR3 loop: CSVQGNTEAFF. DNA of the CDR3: TGCAGTGTCCAGGGAAACACTGAAGCTTTCTTT.

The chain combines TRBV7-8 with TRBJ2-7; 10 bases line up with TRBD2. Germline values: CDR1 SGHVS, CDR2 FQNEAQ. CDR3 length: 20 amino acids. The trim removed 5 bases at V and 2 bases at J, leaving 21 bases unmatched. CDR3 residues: CASSPFITTGLGLAAYEQYF. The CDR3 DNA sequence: TGTGCCAGCAGCCCCTTTATAACTACAGGGCTTGGACTAGCGGCCTACGAGCAGTACTTC.

CDR3 sequence: CASSSGNNEKLFF. In DNA form, the CDR3 reads TGTGCCAGCAGTTCTGGCAATAATGAAAAACTGTTTTTT. The gene calls are TRBV6-1 and TRBJ1-4; D gene uncertain. CDR1 is MNHNS and CDR2 is SASEGT in the germline V gene. V lost 5 bases to trimming and J lost 4 bases, with 8 bases between them. The CDR3 extends over 13 amino acids.

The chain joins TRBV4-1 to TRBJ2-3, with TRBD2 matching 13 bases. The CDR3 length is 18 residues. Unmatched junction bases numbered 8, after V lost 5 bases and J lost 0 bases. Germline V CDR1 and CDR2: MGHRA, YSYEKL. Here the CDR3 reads CASSGKGLAGPSTDTQYF. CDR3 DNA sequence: TGCGCCAGCAGCGGAAAGGGACTAGCGGGACCGAGCACAGATACGCAGTATTTT.

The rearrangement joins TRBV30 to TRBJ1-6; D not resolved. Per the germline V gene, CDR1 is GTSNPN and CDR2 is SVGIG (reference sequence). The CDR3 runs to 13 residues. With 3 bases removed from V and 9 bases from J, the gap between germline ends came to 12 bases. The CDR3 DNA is TGTGCCTGGAGCCCCGAGATCGCTTCACCCCTCCACTTT. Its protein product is CAWSPEIASPLHF.

This chain's CDR3 is CASSAPQGDYGYTF. The CDR3 coding sequence is TGCGCCAGCAGCGCCCCACAGGGAGACTATGGCTACACCTTC. The V gene is TRBV5-1, the J gene TRBJ1-2; D possibly corresponds to TRBD1 (6 bases). The length of the CDR3 is 14 residues. Germline CDR1 reads SGHRS; CDR2 reads YFSETQ. The V gene lost 4 bases and the J gene lost 3 bases, with 13 bases spanning the gap. The whole variable domain, filled in from reference TRBV5-1 and TRBJ1-2, reads KAGVTQTPRYLIKTRGQQVTLSCSPISGHRSVSWYQQTPGQGLQFLFEYFSETQRNKGNFPGRFSGRQFSNSRSEMNVSTLELGDSALYLCASSAPQGDYGYTFGSGTRLTVV.

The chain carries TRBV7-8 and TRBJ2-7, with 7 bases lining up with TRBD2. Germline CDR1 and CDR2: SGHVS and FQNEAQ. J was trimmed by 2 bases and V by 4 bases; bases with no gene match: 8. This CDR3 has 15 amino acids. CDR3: CASSSDGRETYEQYF. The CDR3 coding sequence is TGTGCCAGCAGCTCAGATGGGCGGGAGACCTACGAGCAGTACTTC.

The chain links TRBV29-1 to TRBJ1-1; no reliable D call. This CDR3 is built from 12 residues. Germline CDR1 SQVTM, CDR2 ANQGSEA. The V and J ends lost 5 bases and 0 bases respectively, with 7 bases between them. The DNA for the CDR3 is TGCAGCGTTCGTCACATGAACACTGAAGCTTTCTTT. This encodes CSVRHMNTEAFF.

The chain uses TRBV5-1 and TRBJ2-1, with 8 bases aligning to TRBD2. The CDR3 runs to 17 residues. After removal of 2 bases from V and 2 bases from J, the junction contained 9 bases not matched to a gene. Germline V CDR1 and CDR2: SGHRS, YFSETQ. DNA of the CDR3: TGCGCCAGCAGCTTATTCCCAGCGGGGGCCACCTACAATGAGCAGTTCTTC. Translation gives CASSLFPAGATYNEQFF.

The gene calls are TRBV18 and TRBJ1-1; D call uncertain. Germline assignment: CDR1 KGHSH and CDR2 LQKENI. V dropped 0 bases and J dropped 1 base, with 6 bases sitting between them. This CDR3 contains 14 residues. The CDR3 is CASSPPGSNTEAFF. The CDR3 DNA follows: TGTGCCAGCTCACCACCCGGGTCGAACACTGAAGCTTTCTTT. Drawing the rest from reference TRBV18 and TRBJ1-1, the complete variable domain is NAGVMQNPRHLVRRRGQEARLRCSPMKGHSHVYWYRQLPEEGLKFMVYLQKENIIDESGMPKERFSAEFPKEGPSILRIQQVVRGDSAAYFCASSPPGSNTEAFFGQGTRLTVV.

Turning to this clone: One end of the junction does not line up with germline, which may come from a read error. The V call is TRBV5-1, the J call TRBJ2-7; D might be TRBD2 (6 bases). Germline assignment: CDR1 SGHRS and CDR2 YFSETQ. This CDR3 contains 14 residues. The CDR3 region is CASSFGRVSGEQYF. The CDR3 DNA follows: TGCGCCAGTAGCTTCGGGAGAGTCTCGGGAGAGCAGTACTTC. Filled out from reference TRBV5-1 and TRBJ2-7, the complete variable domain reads KAGVTQTPRYLIKTRGQQVTLSCSPISGHRSVSWYQQTPGQGLQFLFEYFSETQRNKGNFPGRFSGRQFSNSRSEMNVSTLELGDSALYLCASSFGRVSGEQYFGPGTRLTVT.

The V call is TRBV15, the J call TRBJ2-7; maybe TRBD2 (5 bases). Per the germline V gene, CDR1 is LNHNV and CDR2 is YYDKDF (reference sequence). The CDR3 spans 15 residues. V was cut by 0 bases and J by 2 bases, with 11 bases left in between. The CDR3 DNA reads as TGTGCCACCAGCAGAGATAGGACGACTACCTACGAGCAGTACTTC. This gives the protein CATSRDRTTTYEQYF.

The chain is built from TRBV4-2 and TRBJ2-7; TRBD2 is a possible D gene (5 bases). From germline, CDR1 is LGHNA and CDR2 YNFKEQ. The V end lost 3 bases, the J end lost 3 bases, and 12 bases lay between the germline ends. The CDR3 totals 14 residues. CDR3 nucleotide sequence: TGTGCCAGCAGCCAGAGAGGGCAGCACTACGAGCAGTACTTC. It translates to CASSQRGQHYEQYF.

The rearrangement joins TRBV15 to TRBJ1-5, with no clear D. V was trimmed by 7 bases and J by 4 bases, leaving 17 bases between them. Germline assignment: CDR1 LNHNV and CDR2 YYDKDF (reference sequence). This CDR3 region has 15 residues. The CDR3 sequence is CATTPIGRDNQPQHF. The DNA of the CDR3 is TGTGCCACCACCCCGATAGGGAGGGATAATCAGCCCCAGCATTTT.